A single sample gave rise to the 31 T cell receptor beta chains below, sequenced in a study of post-analysis software for immune sequencing data. Study-wide points: In patients, about five TRBV segments were more frequent than in controls, with TRBV5-6, TRBV5-1 and TRBV20-1 among them.

Their antigen targets remain unknown. Built from TCR beta cDNA, the libraries had unique molecular identifiers in them. MiXCR, applied by TCRdb to the PCR reads, yields one record per CDR3 protein. The data contain about 770,000 distinct CDR3 sequences, approximately 44% of them singletons. The sequenced material came from blood. Receptors were obtained from a girl between 5 and 17 years old with multiple sclerosis.

The chain uses TRBV28 and TRBJ2-3; TRBD2 aligns across 8 bases. The trim removed 3 bases at V and 5 bases at J, leaving 7 bases unmatched. CDR3 length equals 15 residues. The germline CDR1 and CDR2 sequences are MDHEN and SYDVKM. CDR3 residues: CASSFQTSVQDTQYF. CDR3 bases: TGTGCCAGCAGTTTCCAGACTAGCGTGCAAGATACGCAGTATTTT.

This clonotype was seen more than once but under ten times. The rearrangement joins TRBV12-3 or TRBV12-4 to TRBJ2-7; maybe TRBD2 (6 bases). This CDR3 region has 14 residues. The V end was cut by 4 bases, the J end by 6 bases, with 16 bases between. As DNA, the CDR3 is TGTGCCAGCAGTTCACCGACGGGGGTGGGCGAGCAGTACTTC. Protein product: CASSSPTGVGEQYF.

In this sample, this clonotype turned up once. The chain is built from TRBV11-1 and TRBJ2-1; D call uncertain. CDR1 is SGHAT, CDR2 FQDESV, per germline (reference sequence). There are 14 residues in the CDR3. Deletions cut 5 bases from V and 10 bases from J, with 18 bases between. CDR3: CASSPRNKVGEQFF. For the CDR3, the DNA is TGTGCCAGCAGCCCCCGTAACAAAGTAGGGGAGCAGTTCTTC.

The chain joins TRBV18 to TRBJ2-1; no clear D gene. Trimming removed 3 bases at V and 6 bases at J, with 6 bases between. The CDR3 runs 12 residues. Germline loops: CDR1 KGHSH, CDR2 LQKENI. The CDR3 DNA reads TGTGCCAGCTCACCCGAGATCAATGAGCAGTTCTTC. This gives the protein CASSPEINEQFF.

The V gene is TRBV6-1, the J gene TRBJ2-2; 8 positions agree with TRBD1. Germline V gene sequence: CDR1 MNHNS, CDR2 SASEGT. The junction had 5 bases not matched to a gene; V was cut back by 2 bases and J by 3 bases. There are 16 residues in the CDR3. The CDR3 is CASSERQGADTGELFF. The CDR3 DNA reads TGTGCCAGCAGTGAAAGGCAGGGGGCCGACACCGGGGAGCTGTTTTTT.

The V and J genes are TRBV9 and TRBJ1-1; 11 nucleotides match TRBD1. Per germline, CDR1 SGDLS and CDR2 YYNGEE. After removal of 2 bases from V and 1 base from J, the junction contained 4 bases not matched to a gene. The CDR3 extends over 16 amino acids. Here the CDR3 DNA reads TGTGCCAGCAGCGTCGGGACAGGGGGTGAGAACACTGAAGCTTTCTTT. Amino acid sequence: CASSVGTGGENTEAFF. Full variable domain (outside the CDR3, taken from reference TRBV9 and TRBJ1-1): DSGVTQTPKHLITATGQRVTLRCSPRSGDLSVYWYQQSLDQGLQFLIQYYNGEERAKGNILERFSAQQFPDLHSELNLSSLELGDSALYFCASSVGTGGENTEAFFGQGTRLTVV.

The chain has TRBV6-2 or TRBV6-3 and TRBJ2-1; tentatively, D is TRBD1 (5 bases). Germline CDR1 and CDR2: MNHEY and SVGEGT. This CDR3 has 15 residues. Trimming cost V 6 bases and J 0 bases, with 12 bases left between them. The CDR3 sequence is CASRDPDSSYNEQFF. In nucleotides, the CDR3 is TGTGCCAGCAGGGACCCAGACAGCTCCTACAATGAGCAGTTCTTC.

This clonotype was counted between two and nine times. V and J are TRBV20-1 and TRBJ2-4, with 9 bases identical to TRBD2. The tail of the sequence fits TRBJ2-7 better, so the J call may be wrong. From germline, CDR1 is DFQATT and CDR2 SNEGSKA (reference sequence). The length of the CDR3 is 14 residues. The CDR3 nucleotides read TGCAGTGCCATACCGGGACTAGCATTCAACGAGCAGTACTTC. Amino acids: CSAIPGLAFNEQYF.

This rearrangement joins TRBV5-4 to TRBJ2-5; 15 bases agree with TRBD2. Near its end, the DNA agrees better with TRBJ2-7, so the J call may be wrong. Germline CDR1 reads SGHNT; CDR2 reads YYREEE (reference sequence). CDR3 length equals 17 residues. CDR3 coding DNA: TGTGCCAGCAGCTTGGCCGGACTAGCGGGAGGGCCCCACGAGCAGTACTTC. Amino acids: CASSLAGLAGGPHEQYF.

This clonotype was picked up a small number of times. The J gene is TRBJ2-1, the V gene TRBV5-1; 9 positions match TRBD2. Per germline, CDR1 SGHRS and CDR2 YFSETQ. J gave up 4 bases and V 4 bases, and 6 bases lay outside the gene matches. The CDR3 extends over 15 amino acids. The CDR3 region is CASSQSGRYYNEQFF. The CDR3 DNA sequence: TGCGCCAGCAGCCAAAGCGGGAGGTATTACAATGAGCAGTTCTTC. The variable domain in full, with the rest retrieved from reference TRBV5-1 and TRBJ2-1, is KAGVTQTPRYLIKTRGQQVTLSCSPISGHRSVSWYQQTPGQGLQFLFEYFSETQRNKGNFPGRFSGRQFSNSRSEMNVSTLELGDSALYLCASSQSGRYYNEQFFGPGTRLTVL.

The J gene is TRBJ2-1, the V gene TRBV6-2 or TRBV6-3, with TRBD1 matching 7 bases. The germline gives CDR1 MNHEY, CDR2 SVGEGT. This CDR3 contains 15 residues. J lost 1 base, V lost 5 bases, and 5 bases had no gene match. CDR3 DNA: TGTGCCAGCAGTAACAGGGGAGCGTCCTACAATGAGCAGTTCTTC. It specifies CASSNRGASYNEQFF.

The chain recombines TRBV18 with TRBJ2-5, with D perhaps TRBD1 (5 bases). Germline CDR1 reads KGHSH; CDR2 reads LQKENI. The CDR3 length is 14 residues. Between the trimmed V and J ends, which lost 0 bases and 5 bases, there was a span of 10 bases. CDR3 nucleotide sequence: TGTGCCAGCTCACCACCGACAGACACGGAGACCCAGTACTTC. As protein: CASSPPTDTETQYF.

As to this clonotype: At one boundary the junction diverges from the germline segment, which might be a read error. The V gene is TRBV5-1, the J gene TRBJ2-5; 7 bases map to TRBD1. The CDR3 runs to 16 residues. Germline V gene data show CDR1 as SGHRS and CDR2 as YFSETQ. The CDR3 is CAGSLFAGTAQETQYF. In DNA form, the CDR3 reads TGCGCCGGCAGCTTATTTGCCGGGACAGCACAAGAGACCCAGTACTTC.

This rearrangement joins TRBV12-5 to TRBJ2-1, with D unclear. This CDR3 comprises 11 residues. V lost 7 bases, J lost 4 bases, and 5 bases lay in between. Germline-derived CDR1 and CDR2 are LGHNT and FRNRAP. CDR3 protein: CASAAYNEQFF. In DNA, the CDR3 is TGTGCTAGTGCGGCTTACAATGAGCAGTTCTTC.

A few counts support this clonotype. V is TRBV10-3 and J is TRBJ1-2, with D possibly TRBD1 on 6 matching bases. The CDR3 contains 16 residues. Germline CDR1 is ENHRY and CDR2 is SYGVKD. V lost 1 base and J lost 4, with 16 bases in between. The CDR3 DNA sequence: TGTGCCATCAGTGAGTTAGGGGGTCCATCACCCTATGGCTACACCTTC. Its protein product is CAISELGGPSPYGYTF.

This clonotype appeared a few times. The chain has TRBV29-1 and TRBJ2-1, with D possibly TRBD2 on 7 matching bases. The germline V gene encodes CDR1 SQVTM and CDR2 ANQGSEA. V dropped 7 bases and J dropped 7 bases, with 17 bases sitting between them. The CDR3 loop spans 13 amino acids. The CDR3 loop reads CSGRRGLGNEQFF. CDR3 sequence (DNA): TGCAGCGGAAGGCGGGGGCTGGGAAATGAGCAGTTCTTC.

The rearrangement uses TRBV14 and TRBJ2-3; 10 bases match TRBD2. Looked up from germline, CDR1 is SGHDN and CDR2 is FVKESK. The CDR3 covers 16 residues. Losses at the gene ends were 4 bases for V and 8 bases for J; bases not matched to a gene: 12. CDR3 sequence (DNA): TGTGCCAGCAGCCCCTCCCGGCTAGCGGGAGAGGGTACGCAGTATTTT. Encoded protein: CASSPSRLAGEGTQYF.

There are a few counts of this clonotype. The chain carries TRBV5-1 and TRBJ2-7; perhaps TRBD1 as D (9 bases). CDR1 SGHRS and CDR2 YFSETQ come from the germline V gene. The CDR3 loop spans 16 amino acids. V lost 0 bases, J lost 2 bases, and 15 bases lay in between. In DNA, the CDR3 is TGCGCCAGCAGCTTGGCCGGGGGGGACAGGGCCTACGAGCAGTACTTC. It is translated as CASSLAGGDRAYEQYF.

The chain carries TRBV6-2 or TRBV6-3 and TRBJ2-2; D not resolved. This CDR3 spans 15 amino acids. Trimming pared 1 base from V and 3 bases from J, leaving 9 bases between. Germline values: CDR1 MNHEY, CDR2 SVGEGT. This CDR3 is CASSYLAIYTGELFF. Here the CDR3 DNA reads TGTGCCAGCAGTTACTTGGCTATCTACACCGGGGAGCTGTTTTTT.

This clonotype has only one observation. One end of the junction is discordant with germline, which a read error may explain. The chain is built from TRBV7-2 and TRBJ1-5; 7 bases fit TRBD1. The CDR3 covers 13 residues. Germline CDR1 SGHTA, CDR2 FQGNSA. CDR3 in amino acids: CASSSQGDQPRHF. CDR3 nucleotides: TGTGCCAGCAGCTCCCAGGGGGATCAGCCCCGGCATTTT.

The V gene is TRBV19, the J gene TRBJ1-1, with no clear D. CDR3 size: 14 residues. Trimming left V 7 bases short and J 0 bases short, with 12 bases between. Germline-derived CDR1 and CDR2 are LNHDA and SQIVND (reference sequence). CDR3 nucleotides: TGTGCCAGTAAGGTCGGCCCCGTGAACACTGAAGCTTTCTTT. As protein: CASKVGPVNTEAFF.

This clonotype was seen only a few times. V usage is TRBV12-3 or TRBV12-4 and J usage is TRBJ2-1; TRBD2 matches at 13 bases. The CDR3 length is 15 residues. The V gene end was trimmed by 2 bases and the J gene end by 8 bases; junction bases not matched to a gene: 3. CDR3 DNA: TGTGCCAGCAGTTTACTACTAGCGGGAGGGGATGAGCAGTTCTTC. It translates to CASSLLLAGGDEQFF.

The J gene is TRBJ1-1, the V gene TRBV6-6; tentative D call: TRBD1 (5 bases). V was clipped by 6 bases and J by 4 bases, with 18 bases between them. The CDR3 consists of 15 residues. Per the germline V gene, CDR1 is MNHNY and CDR2 is SVGAGI (reference sequence). CDR3 coding DNA: TGTGCCAGCAGCCAGACAGTCTCAGGGTTCACTGAAGCTTTCTTT. As protein: CASSQTVSGFTEAFF.

The rearrangement uses TRBV29-1 and TRBJ2-7; 7 nucleotides match TRBD2. The CDR3 extends over 13 amino acids. Looked up from germline, CDR1 is SQVTM and CDR2 is ANQGSEA. V was clipped by 4 bases and J by 0 bases; unmatched bases: 3. This chain's CDR3 is CSVARGTSYEQYF. The CDR3 DNA sequence: TGCAGCGTTGCGCGGGGGACCTCCTACGAGCAGTACTTC.

A single count supports this clonotype. V is TRBV7-2 and J is TRBJ2-5; D is ambiguous. CDR3 length equals 14 residues. Trimming left V 3 bases short and J 7 bases short, with 15 bases between. Germline V lookup: CDR1 SGHTA, CDR2 FQGNSA. CDR3 nucleotide sequence: TGTGCCAGCAGCTTGCGGACCCAACTGGGGACCCAGTACTTC. It is translated as CASSLRTQLGTQYF.

This clonotype was seen only once. This chain joins TRBV7-8 and TRBJ1-2; tentative D call: TRBD1 (6 bases). There are 15 residues in the CDR3. The V gene lost 1 base and the J gene lost 7 bases, with 16 bases spanning the gap. Germline values: CDR1 SGHVS, CDR2 FQNEAQ. This chain's CDR3 is CASSLGWDNRGGYTF. The CDR3, as DNA: TGTGCCAGCAGCTTAGGGTGGGACAACCGGGGTGGCTACACCTTC.

This sequence joins TRBV18 and TRBJ2-3, with TRBD2 matching 10 bases. CDR3 size: 16 residues. The trim removed 4 bases at V and 6 bases at J, leaving 10 bases unmatched. CDR1 is KGHSH and CDR2 is LQKENI in the germline V gene. This chain's CDR3 is CASSLSVSGRGDTQYF. The DNA of the CDR3 is TGTGCCAGCTCACTAAGTGTGAGCGGGAGGGGCGATACGCAGTATTTT.

CDR3 loop: CASREVPGYGYTF. The DNA for the CDR3 is TGCGCCAGCAGGGAGGTGCCAGGATATGGCTACACCTTC. The chain joins TRBV10-2 to TRBJ1-2; D ambiguous. Germline-derived CDR1 and CDR2 are WSHSY and SAAADI. This CDR3 contains 13 residues. The V end lost 6 bases, the J end lost 5 bases, and 13 bases lay between the germline ends.

The chain joins TRBV7-2 to TRBJ2-7, with TRBD2 as a possible D gene (7 bases). With the DNA end fitting TRBJ2-5 better, the J assignment may be wrong. Per the germline V gene, CDR1 is SGHTA and CDR2 is FQGNSA. The CDR3 is 17 residues long. In DNA form, the CDR3 reads TGTGCCAGCAGCCACAGGGAGGGACTACGAAGAGGGGAGACCCAGTACTTC. Protein sequence: CASSHREGLRRGETQYF.

The CDR3 DNA follows: TGTGCTAGTGGTTTGGCCCGACAGGGGGGGACTGAAGCTTTCTTT. Its protein is CASGLARQGGTEAFF. V is TRBV12-5 and J is TRBJ1-1; 9 bases align to TRBD1. This CDR3 has 15 residues. Germline CDR1 and CDR2: LGHNT and FRNRAP. After removal of 1 base from V and 5 bases from J, the junction contained 5 bases not matched to a gene.

The gene calls are TRBV27 and TRBJ2-1; unclear D gene. Trimming cost V 1 base and J 4 bases, with 11 bases left between them. The CDR3 loop spans 15 amino acids. Germline values: CDR1 MNHEY, CDR2 SMNVEV (reference sequence). The CDR3 coding sequence is TGTGCCAGCAGTTTATTAAAGCCCCGATACAATGAGCAGTTCTTC. Protein sequence: CASSLLKPRYNEQFF.